These 32 T cell receptor beta chains were sequenced from one sample in a study of cytomegalovirus exposure and HLA in healthy donors. PCR was performed using 60 Vbeta and 13 Jbeta primers. TCRdb's table, derived via immunoSEQ multiplex PCR, lists solely in-frame clones and lacks some. The sample records around 200,000 clones, about 85% being singletons. Material: PBMCs. All receptors derive from a woman aged 45-60 years in good health and CMV-seropositive.

A note on this clone: Other DNA sequences in this sample translate to the same CDR3. The chain recombines TRBV11-2 with TRBJ1-1; TRBD1 might be the D (6 bases). Trimming took off 1 base at V and 2 bases at J, with 11 bases between the two ends. The length of the CDR3 is 15 residues. The germline CDR1 and CDR2 sequences are SGHAT and FQNNGV. The CDR3 DNA follows: TGTGCCAGCAGCTTAGTCGGCGGGGGCAACACTGAAGCTTTCTTT. Its translation: CASSLVGGGNTEAFF.

The rearrangement joins TRBV9 to TRBJ2-2, with D possibly TRBD2 on 5 matching bases. The V gene lost 4 bases and the J gene lost 0 bases, with 13 bases spanning the gap. Germline loops: CDR1 SGDLS, CDR2 YYNGEE. The CDR3 is made up of 16 amino acids. The CDR3 loop reads CASSPTERPNTGELFF. DNA of the CDR3: TGTGCCAGCAGCCCCACCGAGCGGCCGAACACCGGGGAGCTGTTTTTT.

The chain combines TRBV7-2 with TRBJ1-3; tentative D call: TRBD1 (5 bases). Germline CDR1 reads SGHTA; CDR2 reads FQGNSA. This CDR3 spans 16 amino acids. The ends were cut back, 4 bases at V and 3 bases at J, with 16 bases in the middle. The DNA for the CDR3 is TGTGCCAGCAGCTCCCCCTCCACGGGGGGTGGAAACACCATATATTTT. As protein: CASSSPSTGGGNTIYF.

The table lists this clone with a count of one. The V gene is TRBV19, the J gene TRBJ1-1, with 7 bases aligning to TRBD1. The V gene's germline CDR1 is LNHDA and CDR2 SQIVND (reference sequence). This CDR3 comprises 15 residues. The V gene end was trimmed by 10 bases and the J gene end by 0 bases; junction bases not matched to a gene: 11. CDR3 bases: TGTGCCACCCAACAGGGGCAGACTTTGAACACTGAAGCTTTCTTT. It yields the protein CATQQGQTLNTEAFF.

The V call is TRBV10-3, the J call TRBJ2-1; the match to TRBD2 covers 11 bases. Trimming cost V 4 bases and J 8 bases; bases outside gene matches: 10. This CDR3 contains 16 residues. Germline CDR1 and CDR2: ENHRY and SYGVKD. The CDR3 DNA sequence: TGTGCCATCAGTGGTAGCGGGGGGGCCATCGGCGATGAGCAGTTCTTC. This encodes CAISGSGGAIGDEQFF.

The chain joins TRBV19 to TRBJ1-1, with D perhaps TRBD1 (5 bases). The CDR3 runs 15 residues. V was clipped by 1 base and J by 4 bases, with 13 bases between them. Per the germline V gene, CDR1 is LNHDA and CDR2 is SQIVND (reference sequence). The CDR3 sequence is CASSIGGTGGTEAFF. DNA for the CDR3: TGTGCCAGTAGTATAGGAGGGACCGGGGGCACTGAAGCTTTCTTT. The complete variable domain, with remaining parts taken from reference TRBV19 and TRBJ1-1, reads DGGITQSPKYLFRKEGQNVTLSCEQNLNHDAMYWYRQDPGQGLRLIYYSQIVNDFQKGDIAEGYSVSREKKESFPLTVTSAQKNPTAFYLCASSIGGTGGTEAFFGQGTRLTVV.

This clone was observed once. This chain connects TRBV7-2 to TRBJ2-2; 10 bases map to TRBD2. This CDR3 is 16 amino acids long. V lost 4 bases and J lost 7; bases outside the gene matches: 9. CDR1 and CDR2 from the germline V gene are SGHTA and FQGNSA. The CDR3 spells CASSWERGGLGGELFF. The DNA for the CDR3 is TGTGCCAGCAGCTGGGAGCGGGGGGGCTTAGGCGGGGAGCTGTTTTTT.

The rearrangement uses TRBV4-3 and TRBJ1-5, with D possibly being TRBD1 (5 bases). This CDR3 spans 18 amino acids. Germline CDR1 is LGHNA and CDR2 is YSLEER. V lost 1 base, J lost 0 bases, and 16 bases lay in between. CDR3 in amino acids: CASSQVVGAGNSNQPQHF. DNA of the CDR3: TGCGCCAGCAGCCAAGTCGTGGGTGCAGGGAATAGCAATCAGCCCCAGCATTTT.

This clone was found once. The CDR3 DNA reads TGCGCCAGCAGCCAAGGCGGTCAGGGGTTTTACGAGCAGTACTTC. It yields the protein CASSQGGQGFYEQYF. The rearrangement uses TRBV4-1 and TRBJ2-7; D possibly corresponds to TRBD1 (6 bases). Germline V lookup: CDR1 MGHRA, CDR2 YSYEKL. V was pared by 1 base and J by 4 bases, with 14 bases between. This CDR3 is 15 amino acids long.

This chain uses TRBV20-1 with TRBJ2-1; D remains ambiguous. The V gene's germline CDR1 is DFQATT and CDR2 SNEGSKA (reference sequence). The CDR3 covers 11 residues. With 0 bases removed from V and 8 bases from J, the gap between germline ends came to 5 bases. The CDR3 nucleotides read TGCAGTGCTAGAGAAAGAGATGAGCAGTTCTTC. Translation gives CSARERDEQFF.

The rearrangement joins TRBV5-4 to TRBJ2-3, with 9 bases fitting TRBD2. The CDR3 sequence is 15 residues long. Per the germline V gene, CDR1 is SGHNT and CDR2 is YYREEE (reference sequence). With 1 base clipped from V and 9 bases from J, the junction kept 9 bases outside the gene matches. The CDR3 DNA is TGTGCCAGCAGCTTGTGGGCGGGGGGGAGTGACACGCAGTATTTT. Amino acid sequence: CASSLWAGGSDTQYF. The entire variable domain, with the rest obtained from reference TRBV5-4 and TRBJ2-3, is as follows: ETGVTQSPTHLIKTRGQQVTLRCSSQSGHNTVSWYQQALGQGPQFIFQYYREEENGRGNFPPRFSGLQFPNYSSELNVNALELDDSALYLCASSLWAGGSDTQYFGPGTRLTVL.

The J gene is TRBJ1-1, the V gene TRBV5-1; D remains unclear. The CDR3 extends over 14 amino acids. V was clipped by 2 bases and J by 0 bases, with 8 bases between them. CDR1 and CDR2 from the germline V gene are SGHRS and YFSETQ. The CDR3 region is CASSFQSMNTEAFF. DNA for the CDR3: TGCGCCAGCAGCTTCCAATCCATGAACACTGAAGCTTTCTTT.

The genes are TRBV18 and TRBJ1-5; D perhaps matches TRBD1 (5 bases). The V end was cut by 2 bases, the J end by 11 bases, with 19 bases between. CDR1 and CDR2 from the germline V gene are KGHSH and LQKENI. There are 15 residues in the CDR3. CDR3 sequence reads: CASSPSEGQVSAQHF. The CDR3 DNA sequence: TGTGCCAGCTCACCATCGGAGGGGCAGGTGTCAGCCCAGCATTTT. The full variable domain, completed using reference TRBV18 and TRBJ1-5, is NAGVMQNPRHLVRRRGQEARLRCSPMKGHSHVYWYRQLPEEGLKFMVYLQKENIIDESGMPKERFSAEFPKEGPSILRIQQVVRGDSAAYFCASSPSEGQVSAQHFGDGTRLSIL.

This clone appeared a few times. The chain uses TRBV5-6 and TRBJ1-6; 7 bases match TRBD1. Per germline, CDR1 SGHDT and CDR2 YYEEEE. This CDR3 contains 14 residues. Trimming cost V 1 base and J 10 bases; bases outside gene matches: 5. The CDR3 nucleotides read TGTGCCAGCAGCTTGAACAGGGGAAGATCACCCCTCCACTTT. Protein product: CASSLNRGRSPLHF. Using reference TRBV5-6 and TRBJ1-6 for the parts outside the CDR3, the full variable domain is DAGVTQSPTHLIKTRGQQVTLRCSPKSGHDTVSWYQQALGQGPQFIFQYYEEEERQRGNFPDRFSGHQFPNYSSELNVNALLLGDSALYLCASSLNRGRSPLHFGNGTRLTVT.

The chain joins TRBV7-2 to TRBJ2-3; D is ambiguous. This CDR3 is built from 13 residues. V was clipped by 5 bases and J by 6 bases, with 12 bases between them. CDR1 and CDR2 from the germline V gene are SGHTA and FQGNSA. The CDR3 loop reads CASSPVHHDTQYF. In nucleotides, the CDR3 is TGTGCCAGCAGCCCGGTCCACCACGATACGCAGTATTTT.

V gene TRBV18 combines with J gene TRBJ1-4; TRBD1 matches at 9 bases. V gave up 3 bases and J gave up 3 bases; unmatched junction bases: 2. In germline, CDR1 is KGHSH, CDR2 LQKENI. This CDR3 region has 15 residues. The CDR3 DNA reads as TGTGCCAGCTCACCCCGGGACAGGGCTAATGAAAAACTGTTTTTT. As protein: CASSPRDRANEKLFF.

The J gene is TRBJ2-2, the V gene TRBV5-1; D perhaps matches TRBD2 (6 bases). Germline CDR1 and CDR2: SGHRS and YFSETQ. V was cut by 2 bases and J by 7 bases, with 6 bases left in between. The CDR3 runs to 12 residues. The DNA of the CDR3 is TGCGCCAGCAGCTTTAGCGGCGGGGAGCTGTTTTTT. Translation: CASSFSGGELFF.

The genes are TRBV28 and TRBJ1-2; 9 bases line up with TRBD1. Per the germline V gene, CDR1 is MDHEN and CDR2 is SYDVKM. The CDR3 spans 15 residues. The V segment lost 8 bases and the J segment 1 base; nucleotides outside the gene matches: 8. Written as DNA, the CDR3 is TGTGCCAGCCGGGACAGGGTCACACTTAACTATGGCTACACCTTC. Amino acid sequence: CASRDRVTLNYGYTF.

The V and J genes are TRBV11-2 and TRBJ1-2; 9 nucleotides match TRBD1. The V and J ends lost 3 bases and 6 bases, in that order; junction bases with no gene match: 8. The germline V gene encodes CDR1 SGHAT and CDR2 FQNNGV. The CDR3 extends over 15 amino acids. The CDR3 protein is CASSFGTGWIDGYTF. DNA of the CDR3: TGTGCCAGCAGCTTTGGGACAGGGTGGATTGATGGCTACACCTTC.

This chain connects TRBV7-3 to TRBJ2-1; TRBD1 agrees at 7 bases. Germline loops: CDR1 SGHTA, CDR2 FQGTGA. V dropped 0 bases and J dropped 3; count of bases not matched to a gene: 2. The CDR3 consists of 15 residues. CDR3 DNA sequence: TGTGCCAGCAGCTTAACGACAGGGCTCTACAATGAGCAGTTCTTC. Protein product: CASSLTTGLYNEQFF.

The V gene is TRBV4-1, the J gene TRBJ2-1; 7 nucleotides line up with TRBD2. The CDR3 covers 16 residues. Germline assignment: CDR1 MGHRA and CDR2 YSYEKL. Trimming removed 5 bases from V and 7 bases from J; junction bases left unmatched: 14. In DNA, the CDR3 is TGCGCCAGCAGCGTTACACCAGCGGGGACTCAGAATGAGCAGTTCTTC. Translating gives CASSVTPAGTQNEQFF.

The chain links TRBV21-1 to TRBJ2-1; TRBD1 reflects the table's D call only, with no check against the DNA. TRBV21-1 is marked as a pseudogene. This CDR3 has 19 residues. CDR3 protein: CASSKLSSRQGSWTGGQFF. The CDR3 nucleotides are TGTGCCAGCAGCAAACTGTCTTCGAGACAGGGGTCGTGGACAGGTGGGCAGTTCTTC.

The chain uses TRBV29-1 and TRBJ1-1; D not resolved. Trimming removed 4 bases from V and 7 bases from J, with 7 bases in between. The V gene's germline CDR1 is SQVTM and CDR2 ANQGSEA. The CDR3 totals 10 residues. This CDR3 reads CSVARGEAFF. For the CDR3, the DNA is TGCAGCGTTGCCCGGGGTGAAGCTTTCTTT.

The table lists this clone with a few counts. V gene TRBV2 combines with J gene TRBJ1-1; a possible D gene is TRBD1 (6 bases). V gave up 7 bases and J gave up 4 bases, with 19 bases separating them. This CDR3 is 15 amino acids long. Germline V gene sequence: CDR1 SNHLY, CDR2 FYNNEI. The CDR3 DNA is TGTGCCAGCATTTGGTACAGGGTCATCTCCACTGAAGCTTTCTTT. Translated, it gives CASIWYRVISTEAFF.

The V call is TRBV5-4, the J call TRBJ2-7, with D perhaps matching TRBD2 (6 bases). This CDR3 is built from 15 residues. Between the trimmed V and J ends, which lost 4 bases and 3 bases, there was a span of 17 bases. CDR1 is SGHNT and CDR2 is YYREEE in the germline V gene (reference sequence). The CDR3 DNA is TGTGCCAGCAGCAATAACGGGGGAACGGGCTACGAGCAGTACTTC. This translates into CASSNNGGTGYEQYF.

The chain carries TRBV6-1 and TRBJ2-3; TRBD2 is a possible D gene (5 bases). CDR3 length: 11 amino acids. Trimming pared 8 bases from V and 8 bases from J, leaving 11 bases between. Germline-derived CDR1 and CDR2 are MNHNS and SASEGT. The CDR3: CASRIGSTQYF. In DNA form, the CDR3 reads TGTGCCAGCCGAATTGGGAGTACGCAGTATTTT.

The rearrangement links TRBV5-6 to TRBJ1-2; 7 nucleotides line up with TRBD1. The CDR3 runs 18 residues. Germline V gives CDR1 SGHDT, CDR2 YYEEEE. Unmatched junction bases numbered 15, after V lost 2 bases and J lost 2 bases. The CDR3 is CASSLEVLKWDSNYGYTF. Here the CDR3 DNA reads TGTGCCAGCAGCTTAGAGGTTCTGAAGTGGGACAGCAACTATGGCTACACCTTC. The full variable domain, with the rest looked up from reference TRBV5-6 and TRBJ1-2, is DAGVTQSPTHLIKTRGQQVTLRCSPKSGHDTVSWYQQALGQGPQFIFQYYEEEERQRGNFPDRFSGHQFPNYSSELNVNALLLGDSALYLCASSLEVLKWDSNYGYTFGSGTRLTVV.

This sequence joins TRBV18 and TRBJ1-2, with 7 bases matching TRBD1. Germline V gene sequence: CDR1 KGHSH, CDR2 LQKENI. Trimming cost V 3 bases and J 6 bases; bases outside gene matches: 1. The CDR3 is 12 residues long. The CDR3 DNA reads TGTGCCAGCTCACCGGGACAGCATGGCTACACCTTC. Translating gives CASSPGQHGYTF.

The rearrangement joins TRBV5-5 to TRBJ1-6; D gene unclear. V lost 3 bases to trimming and J lost 5 bases, with 24 bases between them. The CDR3 extends over 19 amino acids. In germline, CDR1 is SGHKS, CDR2 YYEKEE (reference sequence). CDR3 residues: CASSSRIRGPRSDNSPLHF. The CDR3 region has the DNA TGTGCCAGCAGCTCGAGGATAAGAGGGCCCCGGAGTGATAATTCACCCCTCCACTTT.

This sequence joins TRBV30 and TRBJ2-5; D is possibly TRBD1 (5 bases). This CDR3 comprises 13 residues. CDR1 is GTSNPN and CDR2 is SVGIG in the germline V gene (reference sequence). The ends were cut back, 0 bases at V and 9 bases at J, with 14 bases in the middle. The CDR3 DNA sequence: TGTGCCTGGAGTGTATCCCTCCAAGGGGCCCAGTACTTC. Its protein is CAWSVSLQGAQYF.

The rearrangement links TRBV7-9 to TRBJ2-3; 8 bases match TRBD2. Germline V lookup: CDR1 SEHNR, CDR2 FQNEAQ (reference sequence). V gave up 4 bases and J gave up 2 bases; unmatched junction bases: 2. This CDR3 region has 14 residues. CDR3 nucleotides: TGTGCCAGCAGCTCGGGACTAGACACAGATACGCAGTATTTT. Its protein product is CASSSGLDTDTQYF.

Written as DNA, the CDR3 is TGTGCCAGCAGCCTAATGGTGACATATGGTGGCTACACCTTC. Its translation: CASSLMVTYGGYTF. The chain is built from TRBV13 and TRBJ1-2, with D hard to call. Germline V gene data show CDR1 as PRHDT and CDR2 as FYEKMQ (reference sequence). The V end was cut by 5 bases, the J end by 7 bases, with 17 bases between. The CDR3 has 14 residues.